The clone carrying this T cell receptor (beta chain) has a handful of counts. The antigen is not known. An end of the junction differs from the germline gene, which may be a read error. The CDR3 length is 14 residues. CDR1 SGHDN and CDR2 FVKESK come from the germline V gene. The entry originates in a study of T-cell reconstitution after alpha-beta-depleted transplantation in children. Construction of the TCRbeta library involved unique molecular identifiers. TCRdb redid the calling of the PCR reads with MiXCR, one entry per CDR3 protein. Here the sample spans approximately 190,000 distinct CDR3 sequences, about 8.7% being singletons. The study's findings and limits: Several hundred rapidly expanded clones from non-depleted graft cells reportedly supplied alpha-beta T cells about two months post-transplant. T-cell numbers and diversity, one year after transplant, stemmed largely from T cells that were newly produced. Surviving recipient cells, namely T cells and thymic progenitors, were the source of high day-60 TCRbeta diversity in some patients.

The sample consisted of PBMCs, mostly from graft donor cells, taken 360 days after TCRalphabeta/CD19-depleted stem cell transplant. This chain uses TRBV14 with TRBJ2-2; tentatively, D is TRBD2 (5 bases). The source of this sequence is a male patient aged 2-15 years who had a stem cell transplant for acute myeloid leukemia, so the T cells may come from the graft donor. The CDR3: CASSEDPGVGELFF. The CDR3 coding sequence is TGTGCCAGCAGCGAAGACCCCGGGGTCGGGGAGCTGTTTTTT.